This T cell receptor (beta chain) was recovered during a study of Graves' ophthalmopathy and Graves' hyperthyroidism. Study in general: The stable label applied to hyperthyroidism with no ophthalmopathy within 18 months of follow-up.

Amplifying from RNA transcripts, the study obtained TCR beta CDR3 regions. The first-round RT-PCR employed HTBI primers together with the Qiagen OneStep RT-PCR kit. A multiplex PCR was then performed as the second round. TCRdb re-analysed the multiplex PCR reads in MiXCR, keeping a single row per CDR3 protein. The profile shows around 1.1 million distinct CDR3 sequences, about 36% of them singletons. The receptor comes from an adult man with Graves' hyperthyroidism. Sequenced material: peripheral blood or thyroid tissue (not recorded which).

CDR3 amino acids: CASLGSPKSEAFF. As DNA, the CDR3 is TGTGCCAGCCTAGGGAGCCCGAAGTCTGAAGCTTTCTTT. This chain joins TRBV2 and TRBJ1-1; no firm D call. CDR3 length: 13 amino acids. V lost 8 bases, J lost 6 bases, and 16 bases lay in between. Germline values: CDR1 SNHLY, CDR2 FYNNEI.